This T cell receptor beta chain was documented in a study of blood T cell repertoires in COVID-19. Turning to the study itself: COVID-19 samples, acute and convalescent, were from the United States, Italy and Spain. The cDNA or gDNA used as material had been derived from T cells, B-cell-depleted T cells, or PBMCs.

The assay was immunoSEQ multiplex PCR, and TCRdb's table has in-frame clones only and misses some. The table shows some 130,000 clones, with 65% to 90% occurring only once. CDR1 and CDR2 from the germline V gene are SQVTM and ANQGSEA. The CDR3 totals 13 residues. Germline trimming cut 8 bases from V and 5 bases from J; bases unmatched to any gene: 10. The sample comprised peripheral blood. The TCR originated in a man aged 80 or over with acute or convalescent COVID-19. The chain couples TRBV29-1 to TRBJ2-7, with TRBD1 matching over 9 bases. CDR3 sequence (DNA): TGCAGCATCCCCGGGACAGGGACCCACGAGCAGTACTTC. Translation gives CSIPGTGTHEQYF.